These T cell receptor beta chains were read from a single sample in a study of CD8 T cells in Susac syndrome. TCRdb analysed the immunoSEQ multiplex PCR reads with MiXCR anew, one entry per CDR3 protein. Among about 120,000 distinct CDR3 sequences, approximately 94% were seen once, and the ten largest hold around 0.12%. Sequencing input: CD4+ T cells from PBMCs. These receptors were collected from a human donor with multiple sclerosis. Each CDR3 is given without its conserved first and last residue.

V,J,CDR3
TRBV12-3/TRBV12-4,TRBJ2-3,ASSLWRWEDRGPADTQY
TRBV29-1,TRBJ1-2,SVGPLGQGSYGYT
TRBV3-1,TRBJ1-5,ASGRQGNQPQH
TRBV10-3,TRBJ2-3,AITRLAGADTQY
TRBV5-1,TRBJ2-5,ASRRSDPPRETQY
TRBV2,TRBJ2-7,ASRDRGTGDYEQY
TRBV7-6,TRBJ2-7,ASSLIRGRAGEQY
TRBV18,TRBJ1-5,ASSYVGGQGQPQH
TRBV6-5,TRBJ1-2,ASSSTGTGWGYT
TRBV13,TRBJ2-2,ASSSLTGLNGELF
TRBV3-1,TRBJ2-1,ASSHLKRGVGEQF
TRBV6-5,TRBJ1-1,ATRGTPHVGEAF
TRBV6-5,TRBJ1-1,ASSYSNGNTEAF
TRBV9,TRBJ1-2,ASSPIGDGYT
TRBV29-1,TRBJ2-7,SVTDNTYEQY
TRBV4-3,TRBJ2-7,ASRDRVGSSYEQY
TRBV4-2,TRBJ2-7,ASSQDADAVRYEQY
TRBV6-5,TRBJ2-1,ASSLGTGNEQF